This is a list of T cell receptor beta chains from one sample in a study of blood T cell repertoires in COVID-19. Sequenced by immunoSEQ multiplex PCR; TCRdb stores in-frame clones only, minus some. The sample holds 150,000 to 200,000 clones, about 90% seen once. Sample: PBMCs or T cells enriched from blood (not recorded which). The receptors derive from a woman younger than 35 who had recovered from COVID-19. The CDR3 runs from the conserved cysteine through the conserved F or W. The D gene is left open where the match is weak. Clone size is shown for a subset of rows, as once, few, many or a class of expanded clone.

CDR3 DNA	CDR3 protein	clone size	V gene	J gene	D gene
TGTGCCAGCAGTTTAACGGGACAGTTCTATGGCTACACCTTC	CASSLTGQFYGYTF	NA	TRBV28	TRBJ1-2	TRBD1
TGTGCCAGCAGTACACAGGGGGTCAACACAGATACGCAGTATTTT	CASSTQGVNTDTQYF	NA	TRBV28	TRBJ2-3	TRBD1
TGCGCCAGCAGCCCCGCCGGGACTAGCCCGAGGACCGGGGAGCTGTTTTTT	CASSPAGTSPRTGELFF	NA	TRBV4-1	TRBJ2-2	TRBD2
TGCGCCAGCAGCTCATCCGGACAGCACTACACCTTC	CASSSSGQHYTF	NA	TRBV5-1	TRBJ1-2	NA
TGTGCCAGCAGCGCCCTGACAGGGGGAATTACCGGGGAGCTGTTTTTT	CASSALTGGITGELFF	NA	TRBV9	TRBJ2-2	TRBD1
TGTGCCAGTAGTATAGGCGGGGGGGCGACAGATACGCAGTATTTT	CASSIGGGATDTQYF	once	TRBV19	TRBJ2-3	TRBD2
TGTGCCAGCAGCCCCGGGCGGGAGATCAACGAGCAGTACTTC	CASSPGREINEQYF	NA	TRBV28	TRBJ2-7	TRBD2
TGTGCCAGCAGCCTTGGAACAGTCTATGGCTACACCTTC	CASSLGTVYGYTF	once	TRBV5-6	TRBJ1-2	NA
TGTGCCAGCAGTTACCAAGGGTCAGGAGGCGCTGAAGCTTTCTTT	CASSYQGSGGAEAFF	NA	TRBV6-5	TRBJ1-1	NA
TGTGCCAGCAGCCAAGTCAGGACAGGGTACAATGAGCAGTTCTTC	CASSQVRTGYNEQFF	NA	TRBV3-1/TRBV3-2	TRBJ2-1	TRBD1
TGTGCCAGCAGCTTCGGTGGGGGGGCGGGTGAGCAGTACTTC	CASSFGGGAGEQYF	NA	TRBV5-4	TRBJ2-7	NA
TGTGCCAGCAGCTTAGGGGCAGGGTTGGGAACCTACGAGCAGTACTTC	CASSLGAGLGTYEQYF	once	TRBV7-8	TRBJ2-7	NA
TGTGCCAGTAGTATTGCCTTGAGACAAGTCTTGAACACTGAAGCTTTCTTT	CASSIALRQVLNTEAFF	NA	TRBV19	TRBJ1-1	NA
TGCAGCGTTCCGGGGACAGGGTTAAGCGAGCAGTACTTC	CSVPGTGLSEQYF	NA	TRBV29-1	TRBJ2-7	TRBD1
TGTGCCAGCAGTTCGGGACAGGGAATAGGGAACACTGAAGCTTTCTTT	CASSSGQGIGNTEAFF	NA	TRBV7-9	TRBJ1-1	TRBD1
TGTGCCAGTAGTTCCCAGGAGAACACTGAAGCTTTCTTT	CASSSQENTEAFF	NA	TRBV19	TRBJ1-1	NA
TGTGCCAGCAGCTTAAGTGGTCGGGGATGGGACAGGGTGAACTATGGCTACACCTTC	CASSLSGRGWDRVNYGYTF	NA	TRBV13	TRBJ1-2	TRBD1
TGTGCCAGCAGCCCGCGGACAGGGTACTACAATGAGCAGTTCTTC	CASSPRTGYYNEQFF	NA	TRBV7-8	TRBJ2-1	TRBD1
TGTGCCAGCAGCCAAGATAGGGTAGCACAGGCTGAGCAGTTCTTC	CASSQDRVAQAEQFF	once	TRBV4-2	TRBJ2-1	NA
TGTGCCTGGACCCCGGCGGGCCACGAGCAGTACTTC	CAWTPAGHEQYF	NA	TRBV30	TRBJ2-7	NA
TGTGCCAGTACGGGGGGCAATCAGCCCCAGCATTTT	CASTGGNQPQHF	NA	TRBV10-3	TRBJ1-5	NA
TGTGCCAGCAGTTACGGGCAGGGGAATCAGCCCCAGCATTTT	CASSYGQGNQPQHF	NA	TRBV6-5	TRBJ1-5	NA
TGTGCCACCAGCAGAGAGACTAGCGGGATCTACGAGCAGTACTTC	CATSRETSGIYEQYF	NA	TRBV15	TRBJ2-7	TRBD2
TGTGCCAGCAGCTGGGCCGTCGATAATTCACCCCTCCACTTT	CASSWAVDNSPLHF	NA	TRBV7-9	TRBJ1-6	NA
TGTGCCAGTACCGAACAGGTCGGGGAAGCTTTCTTT	CASTEQVGEAFF	NA	TRBV19	TRBJ1-1	NA
TGTGCCTGGAGTGCCCAGCCGGTAATCCGGGGTTCACCCCTCCACTTT	CAWSAQPVIRGSPLHF	NA	TRBV30	TRBJ1-6	NA
TGCGCCAGCAGCCATGACAACTCTGGAAACACCATATATTTT	CASSHDNSGNTIYF	NA	TRBV5-1	TRBJ1-3	NA
TGTGCCAGCATCGCCGCGGCGGGAGGGCCACGAGAAACGCAGTATTTT	CASIAAAGGPRETQYF	NA	TRBV21-1	TRBJ2-3	NA
TGTGCCAGCAGTTGGACTAGCCCGAACACCGGGGAGCTGTTTTTT	CASSWTSPNTGELFF	NA	TRBV28	TRBJ2-2	TRBD2
TGCGCCAGCAGTCCCGAGCCGGGACTCCACTTT	CASSPEPGLHF	NA	TRBV23-1	TRBJ1-6	NA
TGCGCCAGCAGTCAGGGACTGGAAGAGACCCAGTACTTC	CASSQGLEETQYF	NA	TRBV10-1	TRBJ2-5	NA
TGTGCCAGTAGTACCGGATTCCCGGGGTTTGGGTCTGGGGCCAACGTCCTGACTTTC	CASSTGFPGFGSGANVLTF	NA	TRBV19	TRBJ2-6	NA
TGTGCCAGCAGCGTTAATAACAACAGGGTTGGGAACACTGAAGCTTTCTTT	CASSVNNNRVGNTEAFF	few	TRBV9	TRBJ1-1	NA
TGTGCCAGCAGCGTCGGCCCCGGGGGGGAGACCCAGTACTTC	CASSVGPGGETQYF	NA	TRBV9	TRBJ2-5	TRBD2
TGTGCCAGCACAGGAGGAGGGTTGGGCTATGGCTACACCTTC	CASTGGGLGYGYTF	NA	TRBV6-5	TRBJ1-2	NA
TGCGCCAGCAGCCAAGATAGTGCGGGGGTCAATGAGCAGTTCTTC	CASSQDSAGVNEQFF	many	TRBV4-1	TRBJ2-1	TRBD2
TGTGCCTGGAGTTATGACAGGGAAGCTCAGCCCCAGCATTTT	CAWSYDREAQPQHF	few	TRBV30	TRBJ1-5	TRBD1
TGTGCCAGCAGTTTATACGGTGGCCTAGTGGACACAGATACGCAGTATTTT	CASSLYGGLVDTDTQYF	NA	TRBV28	TRBJ2-3	NA
TGTGCCAGCAGCGGCAGGGGGCGAGCGGACACTGAAGCTTTCTTT	CASSGRGRADTEAFF	few	TRBV11-3	TRBJ1-1	TRBD1
TGTGCCAGCAGCTTCTTTTCACAGAACACTGAAGCTTTCTTT	CASSFFSQNTEAFF	NA	TRBV7-2	TRBJ1-1	NA
TGTGCCAGCAGCGTAGAAGGGGACAGAGGAAACACCATATATTTT	CASSVEGDRGNTIYF	NA	TRBV9	TRBJ1-3	TRBD1
TGTGCCAGCAGTTTATTTAGGACAGTTCAAAATGAAGCTTTCTTT	CASSLFRTVQNEAFF	NA	TRBV27	TRBJ1-1	NA
TGTGCCAGCAGCCCCCCTAATCAGCGCAGTTCCCACTGGGATGAGCAGTTCTTC	CASSPPNQRSSHWDEQFF	once	TRBV3-1/TRBV3-2	TRBJ2-1	NA
TGTGCCAGCAGCTTATTCTACTATGGGCGGGAGTCCGACAATGAGCAGTTCTTC	CASSLFYYGRESDNEQFF	NA	TRBV11-2	TRBJ2-1	TRBD2
TGTGCCAGCAGCCCGAACAGGGAATATGGCTACACCTTC	CASSPNREYGYTF	NA	TRBV27	TRBJ1-2	NA
TGTGCCATCAGTGAAGTCAGGACAGGCCAGAACTATGGCTACACCTTC	CAISEVRTGQNYGYTF	NA	TRBV10-3	TRBJ1-2	TRBD1
TGTGCCAGCAGTTTATCCGGGACTAGTGGCGATGAGCAGTTCTTC	CASSLSGTSGDEQFF	NA	TRBV27	TRBJ2-1	TRBD2
TGTGCCAGCAGCTTATCTAGGACGGGGGAGCAGTACTTC	CASSLSRTGEQYF	NA	TRBV7-2	TRBJ2-7	NA
TGTGCCAGCAGCTACGGTCGGGATCAGCCCCAGCATTTT	CASSYGRDQPQHF	NA	TRBV5-4	TRBJ1-5	NA
TGCGCCAGCAGCTACACGACAGGGGGCGGCTATGGCTACACCTTC	CASSYTTGGGYGYTF	NA	TRBV5-1	TRBJ1-2	TRBD1